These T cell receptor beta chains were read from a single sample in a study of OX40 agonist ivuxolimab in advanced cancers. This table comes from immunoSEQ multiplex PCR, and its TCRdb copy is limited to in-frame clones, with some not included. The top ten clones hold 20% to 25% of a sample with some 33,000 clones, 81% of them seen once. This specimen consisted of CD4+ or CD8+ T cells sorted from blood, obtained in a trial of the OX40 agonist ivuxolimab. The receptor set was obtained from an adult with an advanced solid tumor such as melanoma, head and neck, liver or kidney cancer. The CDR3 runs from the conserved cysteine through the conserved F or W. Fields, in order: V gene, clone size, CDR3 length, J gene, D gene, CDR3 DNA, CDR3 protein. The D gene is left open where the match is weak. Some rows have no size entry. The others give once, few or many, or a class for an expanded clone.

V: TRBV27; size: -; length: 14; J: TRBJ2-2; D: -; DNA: TGTGCCAGCAGTTCCCAGGGTCGGACCGGGGAGCTGTTTTTT; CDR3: CASSSQGRTGELFF
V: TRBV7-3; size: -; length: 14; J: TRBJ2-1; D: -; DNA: TGTGCCAGCAGCTTAACCCCAAGTTACAATGAGCAGTTCTTC; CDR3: CASSLTPSYNEQFF
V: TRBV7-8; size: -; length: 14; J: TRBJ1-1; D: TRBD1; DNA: TGTGCCAGCAGCTTCACAGGGGGAGGAACTGAAGCTTTCTTT; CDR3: CASSFTGGGTEAFF
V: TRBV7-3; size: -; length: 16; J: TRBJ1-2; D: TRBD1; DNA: TGTGCCAGCAGCTTAACGGGACAGGGGGCGGTAAACGGCTACACCTTC; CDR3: CASSLTGQGAVNGYTF
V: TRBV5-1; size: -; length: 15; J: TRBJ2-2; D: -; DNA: TGCGCCAGCAGCGGGCAGGGGGGAAGGACCGGGGAGCTGTTTTTT; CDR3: CASSGQGGRTGELFF
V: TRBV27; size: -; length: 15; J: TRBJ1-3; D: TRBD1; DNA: TGTGCCAGCAGTTTAACAGGGGGCTTGAGAAACACCATATATTTT; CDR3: CASSLTGGLRNTIYF
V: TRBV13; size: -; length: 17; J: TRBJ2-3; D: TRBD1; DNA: TGTGCCAGCAGCGCGCGACAGGGGGCCGGGAGCCTAGATACGCAGTATTTT; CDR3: CASSARQGAGSLDTQYF
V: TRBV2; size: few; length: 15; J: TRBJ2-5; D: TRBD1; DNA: TGTGCCAGCAGAGCCGGGACAGGGGCCTTGGAGACCCAGTACTTC; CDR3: CASRAGTGALETQYF
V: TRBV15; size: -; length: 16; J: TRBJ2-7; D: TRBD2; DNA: TGTGCCACCAGCAGAGAGGGGACTAGCGTCCCCTACGAGCAGTACTTC; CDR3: CATSREGTSVPYEQYF
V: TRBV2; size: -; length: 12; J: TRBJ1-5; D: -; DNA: TGTGCCAGCAGTGTGCTCGGGACGTTTGAGCATTTT; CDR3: CASSVLGTFEHF
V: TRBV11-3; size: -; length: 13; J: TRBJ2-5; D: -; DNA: TGTGCCAGCAGCAAAGACAGCCAAGAGACCCAGTACTTC; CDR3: CASSKDSQETQYF
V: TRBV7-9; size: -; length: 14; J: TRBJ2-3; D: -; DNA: TGTGCCAGCAGCTATGGGGGGCCGCCAGATACGCAGTATTTT; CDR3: CASSYGGPPDTQYF
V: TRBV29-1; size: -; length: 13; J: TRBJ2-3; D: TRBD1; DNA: TGCAGCGTTGTGGGACAGATTTCAGATACGCAGTATTTT; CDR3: CSVVGQISDTQYF
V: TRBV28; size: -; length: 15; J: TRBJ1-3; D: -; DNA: TGTGCCAGCAGTTTAGGCAGGGTGAGAGGAAACACCATATATTTT; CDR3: CASSLGRVRGNTIYF
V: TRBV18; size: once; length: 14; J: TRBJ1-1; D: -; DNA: TGTGCCAGCTCACAGAGGGGCATGAACACTGAAGCTTTCTTT; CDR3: CASSQRGMNTEAFF
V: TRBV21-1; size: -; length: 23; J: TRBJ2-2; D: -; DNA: TGTGCCAGCAGCAAAGTCCTTATCCACCTGACTAGCGGGGGCCCCTCAAACACCGGGGAGCTGTTTTTT; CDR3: CASSKVLIHLTSGGPSNTGELFF
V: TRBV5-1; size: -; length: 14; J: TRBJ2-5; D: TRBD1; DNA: TGCGCCAGCAGGAGGACAGGGGGGGTCGAGACCCAGTACTTC; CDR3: CASRRTGGVETQYF
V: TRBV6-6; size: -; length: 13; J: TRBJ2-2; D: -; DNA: TGTGCCAGCTCCGGGCCGAACACCGGGGAGCTGTTTTTT; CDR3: CASSGPNTGELFF
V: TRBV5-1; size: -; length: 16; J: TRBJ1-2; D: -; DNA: TGCGCCAGCAGCCTGGCCCCACAGGGAGCTAACTATGGCTACACCTTC; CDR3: CASSLAPQGANYGYTF
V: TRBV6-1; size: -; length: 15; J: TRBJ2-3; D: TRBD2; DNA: TGTGCCAGCAGTGGAGCCTCTAGCGGGGACCGGGGGCAGTATTTT; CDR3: CASSGASSGDRGQYF
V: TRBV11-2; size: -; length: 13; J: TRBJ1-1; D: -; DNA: TGTGCCAGCAGCTTAATAGAGGCCACTGAAGCTTTCTTT; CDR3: CASSLIEATEAFF
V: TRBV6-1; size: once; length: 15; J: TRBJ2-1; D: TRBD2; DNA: TGTGCCAGCAGACAACTAGCGGGGGGGTTCAATGAGCAGTTCTTC; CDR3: CASRQLAGGFNEQFF
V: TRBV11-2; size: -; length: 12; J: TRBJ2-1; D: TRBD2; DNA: TGTGCCAGCAGCCCGAGCGGGGGGGAGCAGTTCTTC; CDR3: CASSPSGGEQFF
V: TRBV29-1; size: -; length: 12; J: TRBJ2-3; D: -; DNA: TGCAGCGCTGGGCCTACAGGCGGAACGCAGTATTTT; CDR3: CSAGPTGGTQYF
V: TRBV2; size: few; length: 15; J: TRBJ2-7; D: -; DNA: TGTGCCAGCCTAGGATTAAGAGGGGTCAACTACGAGCAGTACTTC; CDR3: CASLGLRGVNYEQYF
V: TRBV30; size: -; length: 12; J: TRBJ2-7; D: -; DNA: TGTGCCTGGAGTGTATCTGTCTACGAGCAGTACTTC; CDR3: CAWSVSVYEQYF
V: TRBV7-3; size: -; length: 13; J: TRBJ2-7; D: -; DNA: TGTGCCAGCAGCGTAGATAGATCCTACGAGCAGTACTTC; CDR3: CASSVDRSYEQYF
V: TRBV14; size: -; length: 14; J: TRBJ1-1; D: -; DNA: TGTGCCAGCAGCTCCAGACGGTTGAACACTGAAGCTTTCTTT; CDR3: CASSSRRLNTEAFF
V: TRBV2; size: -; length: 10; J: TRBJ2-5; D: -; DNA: TGTGCCAGCAGTTGGGAGACCCAGTACTTC; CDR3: CASSWETQYF
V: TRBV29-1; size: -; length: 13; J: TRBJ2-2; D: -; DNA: TGCAGCGTCCAGAGGACACAGGGCCGGGAGCTGTTTTTT; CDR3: CSVQRTQGRELFF
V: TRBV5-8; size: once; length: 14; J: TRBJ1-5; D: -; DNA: TGTGCCAGCAGCCAAGAAGGGGACATTCAGCCCCAGCATTTT; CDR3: CASSQEGDIQPQHF
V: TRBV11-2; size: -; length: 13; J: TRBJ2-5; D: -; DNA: TGTGCCAGCAGTCAGGATTTCCAAGAGACCCAGTACTTC; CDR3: CASSQDFQETQYF
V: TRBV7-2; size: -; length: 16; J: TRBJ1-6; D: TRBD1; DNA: TGTGCCAGCAGACCTACAGGGGCGAGGTATAATTCACCCCTCCACTTT; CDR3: CASRPTGARYNSPLHF
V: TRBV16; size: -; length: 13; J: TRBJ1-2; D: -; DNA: TGTGCCAGCAGCCAATCGCGGGACTATGGCTACACCTTC; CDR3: CASSQSRDYGYTF
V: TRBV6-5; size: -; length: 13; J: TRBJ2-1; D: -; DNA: TGTGCCAGCAAGAAGAGCTCCTACAATGAGCAGTTCTTC; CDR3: CASKKSSYNEQFF
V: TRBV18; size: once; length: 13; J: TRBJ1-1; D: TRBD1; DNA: TGTGCCAGCTCGCTTGGGACAGGATCTGAAGCTTTCTTT; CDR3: CASSLGTGSEAFF
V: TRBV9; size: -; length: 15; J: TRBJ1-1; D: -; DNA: TGTGCCAGCAGCGCCCTTAGGACGGCGAACACTGAAGCTTTCTTT; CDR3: CASSALRTANTEAFF
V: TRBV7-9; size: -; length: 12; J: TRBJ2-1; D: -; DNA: TGTGCCAGCAGTAGGACCGGGAATGAGCAGTTCTTC; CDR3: CASSRTGNEQFF
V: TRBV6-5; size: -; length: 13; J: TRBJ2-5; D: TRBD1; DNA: TGTGCCAGCCGAGGGGGCCAGGGAAAGACCCAGTACTTC; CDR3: CASRGGQGKTQYF
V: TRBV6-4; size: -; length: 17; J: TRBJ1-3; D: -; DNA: TGTGCCAGCAGGCCCCGGGTTGGGGGGGCCTCTGGAAACACCATATATTTT; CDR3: CASRPRVGGASGNTIYF